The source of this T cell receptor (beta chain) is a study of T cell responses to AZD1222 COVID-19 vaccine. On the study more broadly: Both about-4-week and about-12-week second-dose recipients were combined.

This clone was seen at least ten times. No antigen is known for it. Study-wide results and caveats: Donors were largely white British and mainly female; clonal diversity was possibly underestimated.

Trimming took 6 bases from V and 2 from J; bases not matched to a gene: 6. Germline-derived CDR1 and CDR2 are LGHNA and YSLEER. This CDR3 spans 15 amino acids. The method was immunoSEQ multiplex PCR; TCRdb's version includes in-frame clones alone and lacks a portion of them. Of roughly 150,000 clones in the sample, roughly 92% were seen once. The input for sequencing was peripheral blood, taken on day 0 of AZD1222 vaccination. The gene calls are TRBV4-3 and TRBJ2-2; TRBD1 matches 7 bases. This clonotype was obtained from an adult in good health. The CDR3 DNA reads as TGCGCCAGCAGTCGGACAGGTGACAACACCGGGGAGCTGTTTTTT. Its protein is CASSRTGDNTGELFF.